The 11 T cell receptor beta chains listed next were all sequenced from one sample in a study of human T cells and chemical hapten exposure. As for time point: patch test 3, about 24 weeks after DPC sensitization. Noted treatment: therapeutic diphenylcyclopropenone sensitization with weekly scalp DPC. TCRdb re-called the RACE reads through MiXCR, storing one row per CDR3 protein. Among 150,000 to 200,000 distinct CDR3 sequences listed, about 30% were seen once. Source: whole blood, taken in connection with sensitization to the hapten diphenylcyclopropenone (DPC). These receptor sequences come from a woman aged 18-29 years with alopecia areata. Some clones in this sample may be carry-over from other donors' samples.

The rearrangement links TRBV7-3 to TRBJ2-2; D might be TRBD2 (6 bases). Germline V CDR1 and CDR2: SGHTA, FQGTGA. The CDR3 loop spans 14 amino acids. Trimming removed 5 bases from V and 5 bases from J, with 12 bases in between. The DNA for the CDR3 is TGTGCCAGCAGCCTAAGTGCGGGGACCGGGGAGCTGTTTTTT. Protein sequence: CASSLSAGTGELFF.

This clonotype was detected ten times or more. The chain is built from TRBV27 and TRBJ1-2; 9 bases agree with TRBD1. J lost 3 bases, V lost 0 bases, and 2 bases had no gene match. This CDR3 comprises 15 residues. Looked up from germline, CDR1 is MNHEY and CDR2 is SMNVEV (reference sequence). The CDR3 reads CASSLSQGAHYGYTF. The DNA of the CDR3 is TGTGCCAGCAGTTTATCACAGGGGGCCCACTATGGCTACACCTTC.

CDR3 DNA: TGCAGCGTTATCCCAAAGGGGGCGCTTAACTATGGCTACACCTTC. This encodes CSVIPKGALNYGYTF. V gene TRBV29-1 combines with J gene TRBJ1-2, with 7 nucleotides matching TRBD1. With V trimmed by 5 bases and J by 1 base, 10 bases remained unmatched. Per germline, CDR1 SQVTM and CDR2 ANQGSEA. The CDR3 length is 15 residues. The full variable domain, with the rest looked up from reference TRBV29-1 and TRBJ1-2, is SAVISQKPSRDICQRGTSLTIQCQVDSQVTMMFWYRQQPGQSLTLIATANQGSEATYESGFVIDKFPISRPNLTFSTLTVSNMSPEDSSIYLCSVIPKGALNYGYTFGSGTRLTVV.

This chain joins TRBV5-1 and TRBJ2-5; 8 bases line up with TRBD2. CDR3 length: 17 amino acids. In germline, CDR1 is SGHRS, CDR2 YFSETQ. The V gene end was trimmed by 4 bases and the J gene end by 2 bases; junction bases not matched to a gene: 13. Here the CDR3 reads CASSPGLKRGRQETQYF. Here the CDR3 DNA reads TGCGCCAGCAGCCCCGGCCTTAAGCGGGGGAGACAAGAGACCCAGTACTTC.

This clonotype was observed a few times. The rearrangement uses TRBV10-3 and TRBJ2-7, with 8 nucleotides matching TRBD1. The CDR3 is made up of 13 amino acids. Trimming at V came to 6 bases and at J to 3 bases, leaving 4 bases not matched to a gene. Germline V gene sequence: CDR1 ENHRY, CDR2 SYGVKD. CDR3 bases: TGTGCCATCAGGACAGGACAGGGCTACGAGCAGTACTTC. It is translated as CAIRTGQGYEQYF.

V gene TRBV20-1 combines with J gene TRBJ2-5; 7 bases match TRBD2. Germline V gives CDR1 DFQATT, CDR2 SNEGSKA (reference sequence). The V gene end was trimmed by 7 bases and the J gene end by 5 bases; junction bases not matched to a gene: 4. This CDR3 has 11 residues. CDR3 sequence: CSVRAGETQYF. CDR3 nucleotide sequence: TGCAGTGTCAGAGCGGGGGAGACCCAGTACTTC.

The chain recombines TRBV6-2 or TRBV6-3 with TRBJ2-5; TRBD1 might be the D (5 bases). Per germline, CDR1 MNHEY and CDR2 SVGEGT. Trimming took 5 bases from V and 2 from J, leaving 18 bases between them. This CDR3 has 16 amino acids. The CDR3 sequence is CASSHWGPRQQETQYF. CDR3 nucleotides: TGTGCCAGCAGTCACTGGGGCCCCCGACAGCAAGAGACCCAGTACTTC.

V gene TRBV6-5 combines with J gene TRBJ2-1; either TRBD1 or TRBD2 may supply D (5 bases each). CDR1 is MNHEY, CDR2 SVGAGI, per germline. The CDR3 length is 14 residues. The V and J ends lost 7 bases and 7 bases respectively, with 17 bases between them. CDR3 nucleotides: TGTGCCAGCAAGATCGAGGGGCGGAGGAATGAGCAGTTCTTC. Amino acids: CASKIEGRRNEQFF.

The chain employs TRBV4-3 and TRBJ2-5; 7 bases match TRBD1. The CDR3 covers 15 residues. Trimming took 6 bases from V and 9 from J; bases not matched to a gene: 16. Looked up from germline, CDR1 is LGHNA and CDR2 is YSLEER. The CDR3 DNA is TGCGCCAGCAGGCTCGGGACAGAGCTAGTCGGGGCCCAGTACTTC. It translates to CASRLGTELVGAQYF.

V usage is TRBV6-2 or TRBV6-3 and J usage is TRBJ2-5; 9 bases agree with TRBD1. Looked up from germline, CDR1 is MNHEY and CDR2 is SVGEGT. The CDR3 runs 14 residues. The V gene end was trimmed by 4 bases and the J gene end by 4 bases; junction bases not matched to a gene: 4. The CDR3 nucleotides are TGTGCCAGCAGTTCCACAGGGGGCCCAGAGACCCAGTACTTC. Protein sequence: CASSSTGGPETQYF.

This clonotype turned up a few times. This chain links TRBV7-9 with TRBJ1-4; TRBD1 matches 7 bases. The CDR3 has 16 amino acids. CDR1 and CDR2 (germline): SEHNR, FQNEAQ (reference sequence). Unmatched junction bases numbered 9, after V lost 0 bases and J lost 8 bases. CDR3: CASSLAGRGRREKLFF. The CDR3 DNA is TGTGCCAGCAGCTTAGCGGGGAGGGGGCGGCGCGAAAAACTGTTTTTT. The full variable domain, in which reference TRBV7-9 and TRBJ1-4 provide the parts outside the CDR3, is DTGVSQNPRHKITKRGQNVTFRCDPISEHNRLYWYRQTLGQGPEFLTYFQNEAQLEKSRLLSDRFSAERPKGSFSTLEIQRTEQGDSAMYLCASSLAGRGRREKLFFGSGTQLSVL.